This entry lists 29 T cell receptor beta chains sequenced from one sample in a study of regulatory T cells in long-lasting Graves disease. Noted time point: newly diagnosed GD, antithyroid drugs for less than 3 months. From RNA extracted from PBMCs, the TCR library was made. In building TCR beta libraries, iRepertoire HTBI primers were used together with Arm-PCR of CDR3 regions. TCRdb ran MiXCR on the multiplex PCR reads and lists one entry per CDR3 protein. Found here are hundreds of thousands of distinct CDR3 sequences, roughly a sixth of them singletons; the top ten hold about 27%. These data were likewise used in another study, on T cells in Graves' hyperthyroidism and ophthalmopathy.

Sequencing used peripheral blood mononuclear cells (PBMCs), obtained at new diagnosis, from a patient treated with antithyroid drugs. The origin of the receptors is a man aged 40-50 years with Graves disease.

A few counts support this clonotype. The chain carries TRBV3-1 and TRBJ2-3; D possibly corresponds to TRBD1 (6 bases). The CDR3 consists of 15 residues. Germline CDR1 reads LGHDT; CDR2 reads YNNKEL (reference sequence). Trimming stripped 0 bases from V and 5 bases from J, with 12 bases between. This chain's CDR3 is CASSQDWGPGDTQYF. DNA for the CDR3: TGTGCCAGCAGCCAAGATTGGGGGCCAGGAGATACGCAGTATTTT.

This clonotype has at least ten counts. This sequence joins TRBV4-3 and TRBJ2-7; D possibly corresponds to TRBD1 (6 bases). Germline V gene lookup returns CDR1 LGHNA and CDR2 YSLEER. V shed 0 bases and J shed 6 bases, with 18 bases lying between them. The CDR3 has 16 residues. The CDR3 DNA sequence: TGCGCCAGCAGCCAAGATAAAACAGGGCGGGCGCTCGAGCAGTACTTC. Its protein product is CASSQDKTGRALEQYF.

This chain uses TRBV7-9 with TRBJ2-2; D is possibly TRBD1 (6 bases). The germline V gene encodes CDR1 SEHNR and CDR2 FQNEAQ (reference sequence). V was shortened by 5 bases and J by 4 bases, with 17 bases between the two germline ends. This CDR3 region has 16 residues. The CDR3 loop reads CASSPRGPRRTGELFF. CDR3 bases: TGTGCCAGCAGCCCCAGGGGCCCTCGACGCACCGGGGAGCTGTTTTTT.

This sequence joins TRBV5-1 and TRBJ2-2; D is uncertain. CDR1 and CDR2 (germline): SGHRS, YFSETQ. The V end was cut by 0 bases, the J end by 5 bases, with 11 bases between. The CDR3 is 15 residues long. CDR3 region: CASSLVVAGTGELFF. The CDR3 coding sequence is TGCGCCAGCAGCTTGGTGGTAGCCGGGACCGGGGAGCTGTTTTTT.

This rearrangement joins TRBV29-1 to TRBJ1-4, with no clear D. This CDR3 spans 17 amino acids. Trimming removed 8 bases at V and 0 bases at J, with 22 bases between. The germline V gene encodes CDR1 SQVTM and CDR2 ANQGSEA. CDR3 in DNA: TGCAGCAAACGGGCCCATGTGGAGGAAGCAACTAATGAAAAACTGTTTTTT. The encoded protein is CSKRAHVEEATNEKLFF.

This clonotype has just a few counts. The V gene is TRBV28, the J gene TRBJ1-6, with 10 bases fitting TRBD1. Germline V gene sequence: CDR1 MDHEN, CDR2 SYDVKM. The CDR3 is 15 amino acids. V dropped 8 bases and J dropped 8; count of bases not matched to a gene: 9. The CDR3, as DNA: TGTGCCAGCGGACTAGGGGACAGGGGTTATTCACCCCTCCACTTT. It is translated as CASGLGDRGYSPLHF.

This clonotype was observed at least ten times. The chain recombines TRBV3-1 with TRBJ1-2; D is ambiguous. The CDR3 has 13 amino acids. In germline, CDR1 is LGHDT, CDR2 YNNKEL (reference sequence). Trimming removed 3 bases from V and 5 bases from J, with 10 bases in between. CDR3 in DNA: TGTGCCAGCAGCCAGGGCGGGGAGTATGGCTACACCTTC. Protein product: CASSQGGEYGYTF. Combining the CDR3 with reference TRBV3-1 and TRBJ1-2 gives the whole variable domain DTAVSQTPKYLVTQMGNDKSIKCEQNLGHDTMYWYKQDSKKFLKIMFSYNNKELIINETVPNRFSPKSPDKAHLNLHINSLELGDSAVYFCASSQGGEYGYTFGSGTRLTVV.

This clonotype was detected many times. The chain couples TRBV30 to TRBJ2-3, with 9 bases lining up with TRBD1. The V and J ends lost 6 bases and 6 bases, in that order; junction bases with no gene match: 4. The germline CDR1 and CDR2 sequences are GTSNPN and SVGIG (reference sequence). CDR3 length equals 12 residues. The CDR3: CACWGQGDTQYF. DNA of the CDR3: TGTGCCTGCTGGGGACAGGGTGATACGCAGTATTTT.

As for this clonotype: A much larger clonotype is one base distant, so this may be a read error. This sequence joins TRBV27 and TRBJ1-1, with D perhaps TRBD1 (5 bases). V dropped 6 bases and J dropped 1 base, with 12 bases sitting between them. This CDR3 is 14 amino acids long. CDR1 is MNHEY, CDR2 SMNVEV, per germline (reference sequence). The CDR3 reads CASSWGTANTEAFF. CDR3 sequence (DNA): TGTGCCAGCAGCTGGGGGACGGCGAACACTGAAGCTTTCTTT.

With respect to this clonotype: It differs at one base from a far larger clone, so likely a read error. Since no conserved phenylalanine or tryptophan closes the CDR3, a read error is the likely cause. The chain uses TRBV12-3 or TRBV12-4 and TRBJ2-3, with 8 bases lining up with TRBD2. J lost 7 bases, V lost 6 bases, and 9 bases had no gene match. The CDR3 has 14 amino acids. The CDR3 DNA is TGTGCCAGCAGCCTGAGCGGGGGACCCAATACGCAGTATCTT. This gives the protein CASSLSGGPNTQYL.

This clonotype showed up many times. The rearrangement uses TRBV5-1 and TRBJ1-1; D is undetermined. Trimming cost V 2 bases and J 0 bases, with 11 bases left between them. The germline gives CDR1 SGHRS, CDR2 YFSETQ. The CDR3 is made up of 15 amino acids. In nucleotides, the CDR3 is TGCGCCAGCAGCTTTTCCGGACCGATGAACACTGAAGCTTTCTTT. Encoded protein: CASSFSGPMNTEAFF.

The chain couples TRBV6-1 to TRBJ2-7; 7 nucleotides line up with TRBD1. The CDR3 sequence is 12 residues long. Looked up from germline, CDR1 is MNHNS and CDR2 is SASEGT. Trimming took 7 bases from V and 3 from J; bases not matched to a gene: 3. In DNA, the CDR3 is TGTGCCAGCAAGGGGGACAGCTACGAGCAGTACTTC. Protein sequence: CASKGDSYEQYF.

This clonotype was recorded a few times. The V and J genes are TRBV5-4 and TRBJ2-2; D is uncertain. The germline V gene has CDR1 SGHNT and CDR2 YYREEE (reference sequence). The V gene lost 5 bases and the J gene lost 1 base, with 9 bases spanning the gap. The CDR3 is 14 amino acids. The CDR3 DNA follows: TGTGCCAGCAGGGGTGATCTGAACACCGGGGAGCTGTTTTTT. It specifies CASRGDLNTGELFF.

This clonotype was seen many times. This rearrangement joins TRBV4-2 to TRBJ2-7, with 7 bases aligning to TRBD2. The CDR3 totals 15 residues. Germline V gene lookup returns CDR1 LGHNA and CDR2 YNFKEQ. The trim removed 4 bases at V and 0 bases at J, leaving 6 bases unmatched. CDR3 sequence reads: CASSREAGNSYEQYF. The CDR3 DNA is TGTGCCAGCAGCCGAGAAGCGGGAAACTCCTACGAGCAGTACTTC.

This clonotype turned up a few times. This chain uses TRBV3-1 with TRBJ2-2; a possible D gene is TRBD2 (6 bases). The V end lost 0 bases, the J end lost 4 bases, and 12 bases lay between the germline ends. This CDR3 spans 16 amino acids. Germline V lookup: CDR1 LGHDT, CDR2 YNNKEL (reference sequence). The CDR3 DNA sequence: TGTGCCAGCAGCCAAGAAAGGACTATAGGCACCGGGGAGCTGTTTTTT. This codes for CASSQERTIGTGELFF.

Only one count was recorded for this clonotype. A far larger clone is only one base removed, so a read error is likely. DNA of the CDR3: TGTGCCAGCAGCCAAGGTTCCTACCTTGAGCTCCGGGGCACAGATACGCAGTATTTT. It translates to CASSQGSYLELRGTDTQYF. V gene TRBV5-1 combines with J gene TRBJ2-3; D remains ambiguous. CDR3 length equals 19 residues. Germline-derived CDR1 and CDR2 are SGHRS and YFSETQ.

J is TRBJ2-5 and V is TRBV28, with D possibly matching TRBD1 (5 bases). Germline V gene lookup returns CDR1 MDHEN and CDR2 SYDVKM. V was clipped by 6 bases and J by 2 bases, with 16 bases between them. This CDR3 is built from 15 residues. This CDR3 reads CASRVLGRGQETQYF. The CDR3 nucleotides are TGTGCCAGCAGGGTCTTGGGGCGAGGTCAAGAGACCCAGTACTTC.

This rearrangement joins TRBV7-6 to TRBJ2-7; D possibly corresponds to TRBD2 (7 bases). Germline CDR1 reads SGHVS; CDR2 reads FNYEAQ. This CDR3 region has 15 residues. V was pared by 6 bases and J by 7 bases, with 22 bases between. CDR3 nucleotide sequence: TGTGCCAGCAGTCCAAACGGGGGGCCGTCGGGAGAGCAGTACTTC. Translating it yields CASSPNGGPSGEQYF.

At least ten counts were recorded for this clonotype. This chain joins TRBV5-1 and TRBJ2-2, with D possibly matching TRBD1 (5 bases). Germline loops: CDR1 SGHRS, CDR2 YFSETQ. The CDR3 extends over 15 amino acids. V gave up 0 bases and J gave up 6 bases, with 12 bases separating them. The DNA for the CDR3 is TGCGCCAGCAGCTTGGCGCCAGGGCTGGCCGGGGAGCTGTTTTTT. This codes for CASSLAPGLAGELFF.

In its sample, this clonotype was seen many times. The V call is TRBV30, the J call TRBJ2-3; weak D call: TRBD2 (6 bases). Germline V gene sequence: CDR1 GTSNPN, CDR2 SVGIG (reference sequence). This CDR3 has 14 residues. V gave up 4 bases and J gave up 2 bases, with 13 bases separating them. The CDR3, as DNA: TGTGCCTGGAACCGCGGGACTCCCACAGATACGCAGTATTTT. This gives the protein CAWNRGTPTDTQYF.

V gene TRBV24-1 combines with J gene TRBJ2-3; D is perhaps TRBD2 (5 bases). The germline CDR1 and CDR2 sequences are KGHDR and SFDVKD. V was trimmed by 4 bases and J by 1 base, leaving 20 bases between them. The CDR3 runs to 18 residues. The CDR3 DNA is TGTGCCACCAGTGACCCAAGCCCGGGGAAACTCGGCACAGATACGCAGTATTTT. Translation gives CATSDPSPGKLGTDTQYF.

This clonotype was counted only a few times. The chain employs TRBV18 and TRBJ2-2, with D possibly being TRBD1 (6 bases). This CDR3 contains 15 residues. Germline CDR1 is KGHSH and CDR2 is LQKENI. The V end was cut by 3 bases, the J end by 0 bases, with 8 bases between. The CDR3 spells CASSPGTPNTGELFF. The CDR3 bases are TGTGCCAGCTCACCCGGGACACCGAACACCGGGGAGCTGTTTTTT.

The sample holds many counts of this clonotype. The gene calls are TRBV29-1 and TRBJ2-7, with 9 nucleotides matching TRBD2. With 4 bases clipped from V and 5 bases from J, the junction kept 9 bases outside the gene matches. This CDR3 spans 14 amino acids. Germline V gene data show CDR1 as SQVTM and CDR2 as ANQGSEA. CDR3 protein: CSVVLAGYLNEQYF. CDR3 DNA: TGCAGCGTTGTACTAGCGGGCTACTTAAACGAGCAGTACTTC.

The chain joins TRBV5-1 to TRBJ2-2, with TRBD2 matching 11 bases. The CDR3 has 17 amino acids. The germline V gene encodes CDR1 SGHRS and CDR2 YFSETQ. Trimming took 3 bases from V and 4 from J; bases not matched to a gene: 8. This CDR3 is CASSYNLAGGPTGELFF. The CDR3 DNA sequence: TGCGCCAGCAGCTACAATCTAGCGGGGGGACCCACCGGGGAGCTGTTTTTT.

This clonotype has at least ten counts. This chain links TRBV4-1 with TRBJ2-1; TRBD2 matches at 14 bases. J gave up 6 bases and V 4 bases, and 8 bases lay outside the gene matches. CDR3 length: 17 residues. Germline V gives CDR1 MGHRA, CDR2 YSYEKL. Here the CDR3 reads CASSPTLGLAGGNEQFF. CDR3 nucleotide sequence: TGCGCCAGCAGCCCAACCCTCGGACTAGCGGGGGGCAATGAGCAGTTCTTC.

In this sample, this clonotype turned up many times. The chain combines TRBV20-1 with TRBJ1-5; TRBD1 aligns across 8 bases. This CDR3 region has 13 residues. With 4 bases clipped from V and 2 bases from J, the junction kept 1 base outside the gene matches. Per the germline V gene, CDR1 is DFQATT and CDR2 is SNEGSKA (reference sequence). The CDR3 sequence is CSATTGGNQPQHF. DNA for the CDR3: TGCAGTGCTACGACAGGGGGCAATCAGCCCCAGCATTTT.

This clonotype came up many times. V gene TRBV2 combines with J gene TRBJ1-1, with 8 bases matching TRBD1. Germline loops: CDR1 SNHLY, CDR2 FYNNEI. The CDR3 length is 14 residues. V dropped 6 bases and J dropped 4; count of bases not matched to a gene: 7. The CDR3 nucleotides read TGTGCCAGCAGGAAGGACAGGGACGGCACTGAAGCTTTCTTT. Translated: CASRKDRDGTEAFF. The whole variable domain, remainder taken from reference TRBV2 and TRBJ1-1, is EPEVTQTPSHQVTQMGQEVILRCVPISNHLYFYWYRQILGQKVEFLVSFYNNEISEKSEIFDDQFSVERPDGSNFTLKIRSTKLEDSAMYFCASRKDRDGTEAFFGQGTRLTVV.

This clonotype was found many times. The V and J genes are TRBV28 and TRBJ1-5, with 7 nucleotides matching TRBD1. J was trimmed by 4 bases and V by 7 bases; bases with no gene match: 13. The CDR3 runs 16 residues. Germline CDR1 MDHEN, CDR2 SYDVKM. DNA of the CDR3: TGTGCCAGCACCCCCCTCCTGACAGGGAGTAATCAGCCCCAGCATTTT. Its protein product is CASTPLLTGSNQPQHF.

This clonotype was picked up many times. CDR3: CSARLAGGQDTQYF. DNA of the CDR3: TGCAGTGCTAGATTAGCGGGGGGGCAAGATACGCAGTATTTT. The chain uses TRBV20-1 and TRBJ2-3; 11 positions agree with TRBD2. This CDR3 comprises 14 residues. Unmatched junction bases numbered 3, after V lost 2 bases and J lost 5 bases. The germline CDR1 and CDR2 sequences are DFQATT and SNEGSKA (reference sequence).